This section outlines one T cell receptor beta chain sequence together with its context. The antigen is not known. Incorporated into the TCR beta cDNA libraries were unique molecular identifiers, which served to reduce PCR and sequencing biases. MiXCR, applied by TCRdb to the PCR reads, yields one record per CDR3 protein. Of hundreds of thousands of distinct CDR3 sequences in the sample, more than 30% were seen once. The data belong to a study of post-analysis software for immune sequencing data. General observations from the study: Among five TRBV segments more frequent in patients than controls were TRBV5-6, TRBV5-1 and TRBV20-1. F measure showed strong co-clustering of same-batch samples. For normalized Chao1 diversity, multiple sclerosis patients scored significantly lower than controls did.

The CDR3 is 13 amino acids. The V gene's germline CDR1 is DFQATT and CDR2 SNEGSKA (reference sequence). The V and J ends lost 8 bases and 0 bases, in that order; junction bases with no gene match: 4. This clonotype originated in a girl aged 2-9 years with multiple sclerosis. Sequencing input: blood. The gene calls are TRBV20-1 and TRBJ2-4, with 7 bases fitting TRBD2. CDR3 nucleotide sequence: TGCAGTAGCTTAGCGGGAGCCAAAAACATTCAGTACTTC. Its protein product is CSSLAGAKNIQYF.